A single sample is the source of the 5 T cell receptor beta chains below, sequenced in a study of T cell clonotyping in hematopoietic cell transplantation. Clones were sequenced by immunoSEQ multiplex PCR, and TCRdb holds only the in-frame ones, with some missing. Seen here are fewer than 30,000 clones, approximately 94% observed once, and the top ten hold approximately 1.5%. The sample taken for sequencing was peripheral blood mononuclear cells. The receptors were gathered from a man between 50 and 59 years old in good health. Some clones in this sample may be carry-over from other donors' samples.

The genes are TRBV25-1 and TRBJ2-7; D might be TRBD2 (6 bases). The germline gives CDR1 MGHDK, CDR2 SYGVNS. Deletions cut 6 bases from V and 2 bases from J, with 14 bases between. There are 14 residues in the CDR3. CDR3 residues: CASSQGGGAYEQYF. The CDR3 DNA is TGTGCCAGCAGCCAAGGTGGCGGGGCCTACGAGCAGTACTTC.

The gene calls are TRBV6-6 and TRBJ1-6; D possibly corresponds to TRBD1 (5 bases). V was trimmed by 5 bases and J by 9 bases, leaving 11 bases between them. The length of the CDR3 is 13 residues. Germline-derived CDR1 and CDR2 are MNHNY and SVGAGI (reference sequence). CDR3 sequence (DNA): TGTGCCAGCAGTGCTTCGGGGACTTCACCCCTCCACTTT. Its translation: CASSASGTSPLHF.

The CDR3 DNA sequence: TGCAGCGCCTCCTCTATGAACACTGAAGCTTTCTTT. It codes for CSASSMNTEAFF. The chain recombines TRBV29-1 with TRBJ1-1, with D unclear. The CDR3 has 12 amino acids. V shed 7 bases and J shed 0 bases, with 9 bases lying between them. Germline V gene sequence: CDR1 SQVTM, CDR2 ANQGSEA.

V and J are TRBV6-1 and TRBJ2-4; possibly TRBD1 for D (5 bases). The V gene lost 8 bases and the J gene lost 0 bases, with 14 bases spanning the gap. The CDR3 consists of 15 residues. Looked up from germline, CDR1 is MNHNS and CDR2 is SASEGT. The CDR3 loop reads CASSSSTVAKNIQYF. As DNA, the CDR3 is TGTGCCAGCTCCTCCTCGACAGTAGCCAAAAACATTCAGTACTTC.

The genes are TRBV9 and TRBJ2-1; 8 positions agree with TRBD2. Germline loops: CDR1 SGDLS, CDR2 YYNGEE. After removal of 0 bases from V and 5 bases from J, the junction contained 4 bases not matched to a gene. The CDR3 extends over 15 amino acids. The CDR3 DNA reads TGTGCCAGCAGCGTAGGTAATAGCGGGGACAATGAGCAGTTCTTC. Translating it yields CASSVGNSGDNEQFF.